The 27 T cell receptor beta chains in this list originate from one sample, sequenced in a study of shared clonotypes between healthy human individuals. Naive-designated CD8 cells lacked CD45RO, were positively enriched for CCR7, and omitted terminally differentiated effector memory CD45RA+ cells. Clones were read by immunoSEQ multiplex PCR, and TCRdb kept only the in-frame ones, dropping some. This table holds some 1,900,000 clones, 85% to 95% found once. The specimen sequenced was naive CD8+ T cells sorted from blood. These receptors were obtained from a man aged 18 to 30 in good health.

CDR3 in amino acids: CASSLGDPKGAFF. The CDR3 DNA reads as TGCGCCAGCAGCTTGGGTGACCCCAAGGGAGCTTTCTTT. This chain uses TRBV5-1 with TRBJ1-1; D is unresolved. This CDR3 is built from 13 residues. Germline CDR1 is SGHRS and CDR2 is YFSETQ. Trimming left V 0 bases short and J 10 bases short, with 13 bases between.

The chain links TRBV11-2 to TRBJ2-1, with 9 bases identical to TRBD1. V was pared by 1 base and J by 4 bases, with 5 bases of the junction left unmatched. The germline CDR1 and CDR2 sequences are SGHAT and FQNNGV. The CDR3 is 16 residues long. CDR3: CASSLAGTGNYNEQFF. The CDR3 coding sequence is TGTGCCAGCAGCTTAGCCGGGACAGGGAATTACAATGAGCAGTTCTTC.

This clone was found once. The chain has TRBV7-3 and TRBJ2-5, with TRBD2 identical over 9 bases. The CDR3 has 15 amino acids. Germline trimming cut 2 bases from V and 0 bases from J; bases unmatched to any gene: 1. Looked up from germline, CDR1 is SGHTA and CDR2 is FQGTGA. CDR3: CASSLAGGNQETQYF. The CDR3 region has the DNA TGTGCCAGCAGCTTAGCGGGGGGGAACCAAGAGACCCAGTACTTC.

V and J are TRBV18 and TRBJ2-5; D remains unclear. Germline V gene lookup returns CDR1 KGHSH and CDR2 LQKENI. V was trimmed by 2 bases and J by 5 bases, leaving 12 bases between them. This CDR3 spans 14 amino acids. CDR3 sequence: CASSPSQVLETQYF. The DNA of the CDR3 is TGTGCCAGCTCACCATCTCAGGTTTTGGAGACCCAGTACTTC.

CDR3 region: CASSLERSSGTGELFF. The CDR3 bases are TGTGCCAGCAGCTTGGAACGGTCTAGCGGCACCGGGGAGCTGTTTTTT. V is TRBV5-5 and J is TRBJ2-2, with TRBD2 matching 7 bases. Germline-derived CDR1 and CDR2 are SGHKS and YYEKEE (reference sequence). The CDR3 contains 16 residues. V trimming: 0 bases; J trimming: 4 bases; junction bases outside the gene matches: 6.

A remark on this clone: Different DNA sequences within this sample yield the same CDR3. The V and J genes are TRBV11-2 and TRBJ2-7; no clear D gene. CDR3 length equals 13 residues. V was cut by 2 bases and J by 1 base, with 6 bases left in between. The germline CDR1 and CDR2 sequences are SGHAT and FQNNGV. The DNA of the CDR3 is TGTGCCAGCAGCTTACTGGAGTCCTACGAGCAGTACTTC. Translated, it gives CASSLLESYEQYF.

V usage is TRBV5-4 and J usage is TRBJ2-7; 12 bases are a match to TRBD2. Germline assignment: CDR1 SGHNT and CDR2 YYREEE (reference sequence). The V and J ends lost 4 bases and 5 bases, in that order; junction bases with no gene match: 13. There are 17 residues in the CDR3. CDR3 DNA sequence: TGTGCCAGCAGCGTGGCGGCTAGCGGGAGGGCCAACCACGAGCAGTACTTC. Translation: CASSVAASGRANHEQYF.

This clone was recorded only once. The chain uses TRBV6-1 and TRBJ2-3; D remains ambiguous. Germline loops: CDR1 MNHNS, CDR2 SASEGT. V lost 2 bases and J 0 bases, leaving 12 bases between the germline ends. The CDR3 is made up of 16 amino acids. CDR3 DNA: TGTGCCAGCAGTGAACTAAGCGTCTCTAGCACAGATACGCAGTATTTT. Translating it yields CASSELSVSSTDTQYF.

The DNA of the CDR3 is TGTGCCAGTAGTATGGTCGCAGGCAATGGCTACACCTTC. This encodes CASSMVAGNGYTF. The chain recombines TRBV19 with TRBJ1-2; D call uncertain. Germline CDR1 reads LNHDA; CDR2 reads SQIVND (reference sequence). The V end lost 3 bases, the J end lost 6 bases, and 11 bases lay between the germline ends. The CDR3 sequence is 13 residues long.

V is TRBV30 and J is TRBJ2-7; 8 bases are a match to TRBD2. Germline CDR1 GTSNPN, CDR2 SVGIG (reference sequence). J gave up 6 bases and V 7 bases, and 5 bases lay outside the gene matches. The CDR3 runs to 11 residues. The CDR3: CALGLGGEQYF. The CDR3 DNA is TGTGCCTTGGGACTAGGCGGCGAGCAGTACTTC.

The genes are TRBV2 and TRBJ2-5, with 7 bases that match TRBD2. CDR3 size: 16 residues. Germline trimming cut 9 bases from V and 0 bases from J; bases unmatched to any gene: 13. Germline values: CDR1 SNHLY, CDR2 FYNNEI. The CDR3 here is CASPSEGLKYQETQYF. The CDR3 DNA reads TGTGCCAGTCCATCTGAGGGACTAAAGTACCAAGAGACCCAGTACTTC.

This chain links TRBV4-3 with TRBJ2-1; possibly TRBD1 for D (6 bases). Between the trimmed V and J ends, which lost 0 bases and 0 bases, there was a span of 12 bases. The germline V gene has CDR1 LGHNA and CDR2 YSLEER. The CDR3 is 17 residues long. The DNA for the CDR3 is TGCGCCAGCAGCCAAGATTTAGGGGGTTACTCCTACAATGAGCAGTTCTTC. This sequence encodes CASSQDLGGYSYNEQFF.

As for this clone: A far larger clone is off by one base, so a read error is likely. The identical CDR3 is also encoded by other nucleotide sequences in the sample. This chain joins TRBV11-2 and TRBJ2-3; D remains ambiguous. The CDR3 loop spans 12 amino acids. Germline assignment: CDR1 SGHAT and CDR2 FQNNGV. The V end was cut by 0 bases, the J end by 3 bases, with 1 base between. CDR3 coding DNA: TGTGCCAGCAGCTTAGATACAGATACGCAGTATTTT. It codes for CASSLDTDTQYF. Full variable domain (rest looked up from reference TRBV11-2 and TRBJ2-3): EAGVAQSPRYKIIEKRQSVAFWCNPISGHATLYWYQQILGQGPKLLIQFQNNGVVDDSQLPKDRFSAERLKGVDSTLKIQPAKLEDSAVYLCASSLDTDTQYFGPGTRLTVL.

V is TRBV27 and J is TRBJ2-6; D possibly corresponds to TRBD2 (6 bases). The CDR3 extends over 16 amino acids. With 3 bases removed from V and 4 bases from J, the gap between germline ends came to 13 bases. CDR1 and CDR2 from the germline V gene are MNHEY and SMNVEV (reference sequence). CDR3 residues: CASSLVGGGGANVLTF. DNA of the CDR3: TGTGCCAGCAGTTTGGTGGGGGGTGGCGGGGCCAACGTCCTGACTTTC.

CDR3 sequence reads: CASSSPWASVDEQYF. In DNA form, the CDR3 reads TGTGCCAGCAGCTCGCCTTGGGCTAGCGTCGACGAGCAGTACTTC. This chain links TRBV5-6 with TRBJ2-7, with a tentative D call TRBD2 (6 bases). Looked up from germline, CDR1 is SGHDT and CDR2 is YYEEEE. The CDR3 has 15 amino acids. V lost 3 bases to trimming and J lost 5 bases, with 18 bases between them.

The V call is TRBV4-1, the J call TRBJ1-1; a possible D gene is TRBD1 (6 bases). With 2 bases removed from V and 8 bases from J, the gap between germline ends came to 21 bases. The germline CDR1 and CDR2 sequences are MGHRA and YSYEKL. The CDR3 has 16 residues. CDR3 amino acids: CASSQFFAGVETEAFF. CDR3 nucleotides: TGCGCCAGCAGCCAATTTTTTGCAGGGGTGGAAACAGAAGCTTTCTTT.

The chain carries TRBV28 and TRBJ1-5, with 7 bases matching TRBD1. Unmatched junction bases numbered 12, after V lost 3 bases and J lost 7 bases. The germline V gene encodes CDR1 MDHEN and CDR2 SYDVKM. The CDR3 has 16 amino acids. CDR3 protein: CASSLPGTEGKQPQHF. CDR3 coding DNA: TGTGCCAGCAGTTTGCCCGGGACAGAAGGTAAACAGCCCCAGCATTTT.

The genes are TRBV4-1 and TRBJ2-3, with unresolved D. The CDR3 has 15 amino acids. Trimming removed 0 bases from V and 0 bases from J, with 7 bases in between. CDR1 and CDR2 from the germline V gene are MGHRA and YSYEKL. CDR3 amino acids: CASSQEPHSTDTQYF. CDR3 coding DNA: TGCGCCAGCAGCCAAGAACCCCATAGCACAGATACGCAGTATTTT.

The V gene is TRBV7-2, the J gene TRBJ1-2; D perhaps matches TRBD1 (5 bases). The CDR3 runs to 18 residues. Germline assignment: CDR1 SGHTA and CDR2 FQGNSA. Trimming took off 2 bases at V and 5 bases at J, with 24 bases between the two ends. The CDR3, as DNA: TGTGCCAGCAGCTTAAGTAGCAGGGCTTCGCGGGCCTCGTATGGCTACACCTTC. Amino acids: CASSLSSRASRASYGYTF.

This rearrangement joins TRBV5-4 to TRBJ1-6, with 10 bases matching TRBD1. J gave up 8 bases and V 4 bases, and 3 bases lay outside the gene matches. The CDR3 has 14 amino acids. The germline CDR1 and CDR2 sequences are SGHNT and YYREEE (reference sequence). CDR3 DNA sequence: TGTGCCAGCAGCGATGGGACAGGGGATTCACCCCTCCACTTT. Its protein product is CASSDGTGDSPLHF.

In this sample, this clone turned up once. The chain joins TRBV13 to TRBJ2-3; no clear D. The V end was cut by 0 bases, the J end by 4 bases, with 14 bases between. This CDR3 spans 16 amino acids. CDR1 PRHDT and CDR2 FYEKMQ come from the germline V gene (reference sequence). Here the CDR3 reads CASSLGLKVEPDTQYF. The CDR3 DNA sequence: TGTGCCAGCAGCTTAGGCCTAAAGGTGGAGCCAGATACGCAGTATTTT.

CDR3 coding DNA: TGTGCCAGCAGTTTTCAGGGGGCTACCGGGGAGCTGTTTTTT. Translating it yields CASSFQGATGELFF. The chain links TRBV28 to TRBJ2-2; TRBD1 agrees at 8 bases. Germline V lookup: CDR1 MDHEN, CDR2 SYDVKM. The CDR3 runs to 14 residues. The V gene end was trimmed by 3 bases and the J gene end by 5 bases; junction bases not matched to a gene: 2. Filled out from reference TRBV28 and TRBJ2-2, the complete variable domain reads DVKVTQSSRYLVKRTGEKVFLECVQDMDHENMFWYRQDPGLGLRLIYFSYDVKMKEKGDIPEGYSVSREKKERFSLILESASTNQTSMYLCASSFQGATGELFFGEGSRLTVL.

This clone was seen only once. The CDR3 here is CASSPAGVLAVYEQYF. The DNA of the CDR3 is TGTGCCAGCAGTCCCGCGGGGGTACTAGCGGTATACGAGCAGTACTTC. The J gene is TRBJ2-7, the V gene TRBV27, with 8 bases aligning to TRBD2. J was trimmed by 4 bases and V by 5 bases; bases with no gene match: 13. The CDR3 is 16 amino acids. Per the germline V gene, CDR1 is MNHEY and CDR2 is SMNVEV (reference sequence).

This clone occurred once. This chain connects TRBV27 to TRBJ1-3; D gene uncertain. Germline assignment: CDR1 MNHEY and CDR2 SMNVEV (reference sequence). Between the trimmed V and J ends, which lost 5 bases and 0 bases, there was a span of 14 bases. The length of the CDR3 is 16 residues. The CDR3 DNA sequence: TGTGCCAGCAGTCCCTCGGGCCTTCTCTCTGGAAACACCATATATTTT. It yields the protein CASSPSGLLSGNTIYF.

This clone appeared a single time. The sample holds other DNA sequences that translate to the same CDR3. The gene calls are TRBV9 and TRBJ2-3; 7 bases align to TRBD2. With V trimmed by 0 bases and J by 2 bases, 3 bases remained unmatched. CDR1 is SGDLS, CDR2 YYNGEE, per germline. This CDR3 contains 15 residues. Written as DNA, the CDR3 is TGTGCCAGCAGCGTAGGAGCGGGGACCACAGATACGCAGTATTTT. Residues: CASSVGAGTTDTQYF.

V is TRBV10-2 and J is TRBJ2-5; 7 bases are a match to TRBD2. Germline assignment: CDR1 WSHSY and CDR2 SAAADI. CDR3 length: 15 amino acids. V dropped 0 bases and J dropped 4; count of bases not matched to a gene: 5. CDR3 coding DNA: TGCGCCAGCAGTGAGTCGATAGGCGGGGGAGAGACCCAGTACTTC. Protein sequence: CASSESIGGGETQYF.

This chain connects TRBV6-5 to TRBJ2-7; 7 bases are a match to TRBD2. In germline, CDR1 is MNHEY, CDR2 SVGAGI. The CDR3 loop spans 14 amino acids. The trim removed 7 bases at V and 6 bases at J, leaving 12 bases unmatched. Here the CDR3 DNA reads TGTGCCAGCACTACTGGGCAGGCGGGGGTCGAGCAGTACTTC. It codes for CASTTGQAGVEQYF.